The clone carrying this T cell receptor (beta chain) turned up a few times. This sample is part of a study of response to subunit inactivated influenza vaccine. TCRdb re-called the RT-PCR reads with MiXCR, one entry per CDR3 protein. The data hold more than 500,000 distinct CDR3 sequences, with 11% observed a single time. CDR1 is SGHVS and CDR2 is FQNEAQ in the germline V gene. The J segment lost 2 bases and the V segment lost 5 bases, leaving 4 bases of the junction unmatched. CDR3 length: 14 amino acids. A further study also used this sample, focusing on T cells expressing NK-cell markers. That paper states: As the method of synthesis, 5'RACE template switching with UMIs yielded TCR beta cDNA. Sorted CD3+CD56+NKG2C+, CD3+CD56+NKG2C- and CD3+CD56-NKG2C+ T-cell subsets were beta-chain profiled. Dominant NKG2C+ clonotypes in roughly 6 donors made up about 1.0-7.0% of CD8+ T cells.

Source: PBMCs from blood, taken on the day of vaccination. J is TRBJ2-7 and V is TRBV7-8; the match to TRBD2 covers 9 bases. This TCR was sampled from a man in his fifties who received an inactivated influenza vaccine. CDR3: CASSELAGPYEQYF. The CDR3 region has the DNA TGTGCCAGCAGCGAACTAGCGGGTCCCTACGAGCAGTACTTC.